This TCR beta chain was found in a study of blood T cell repertoires in COVID-19 (dated by TCRdb to 2020 to 2022). Looking at the study overall: Samples covering the acute and convalescent phases of COVID-19 were provided by collaborators in the United States, Italy and Spain. The material from the prospective study consisted of cDNA or gDNA derived from T cells, B-cell-depleted T cells, or PBMCs. Subjects who had been exposed to COVID-19, were actively infected with it, or had recovered from it provided the deeply sampled blood TCRbeta repertoires that made up the dataset. A freely available public database, intended as a resource for researchers studying the immune response to SARS-CoV-2, is where the repertoires were released. The samples were drawn from two sources: the first 160 participants of the ongoing ImmuneRACE study, and 1,000 to 1,500 subjects contributed by 6 global collaborators. Nearly every sample came with metadata listing a de-identified subject ID, COVID-19 status, age in years and sex. Where available, HLA class I and class II types were taken from metadata supplied by the sample provider and were not determined by assay-based typing. Findings and caveats that apply to the study as a whole: The amount of clinical and demographic metadata varied by source and participant and was provided uncurated.

The collaborating institutions used their own protocols to collect whole blood in K2EDTA tubes. Collaborator samples were shipped for TCRbeta analysis as frozen whole blood, isolated PBMCs, or DNA extracted from either sample type. A remark on this clone: Its antigen is still unknown. Qualities for individual bases were not recorded, and no much larger clone is one base off.

TCRbeta CDR3 regions were amplified from genomic DNA by means of the immunoSEQ Assay, a bias-controlled multiplex PCR. As for how the authors treated the data: Within the assay, amplification of reference gene primers was used to estimate how many nucleated cells each sample contained. To quantify the absolute abundance of each unique TCRbeta CDR3 rearrangement, sequence reads were collapsed and filtered. For each sample, productive Simpson clonality was calculated by taking the square root of Simpson's diversity index across productive rearrangements. TCRdb holds this immuneACCESS table with in-frame rearrangements only. Some clones are missing; in checked studies, unresolved V genes explain under half, and the rest has no known cause. That table gives V, J and clone size, and the DNA gave D and trimming. The sample yields roughly 130,000 clones; roughly 83% were counted once. The biggest ten clones account for 3% to 3.5% of the sample.

The junction shows trimming of 0 bases on V and 16 bases on J, and the gene matches do not reach 9 bases of it. The CDR3 has 13 amino acids, counting the end cysteine and phenylalanine. Only the CDR3 portion is preserved as DNA: 39 bases, with reading frame beginning at the first base. CDR1 and CDR2 were assigned from the germline V gene as MNHEY and SVGEGT. The chain uses TRBV6-2 or TRBV6-3 and TRBJ2-1, with 7 central nucleotides matching TRBD1. The clonotype comes from a woman over 75 with acute or convalescent COVID-19. Sequencing was done on a sample of peripheral blood. In nucleotide form, the sequence is TGTGCCAGCAGTTACTCCGACAGGGTTTTTGGATTCTTC. It encodes CASSYSDRVFGFF.